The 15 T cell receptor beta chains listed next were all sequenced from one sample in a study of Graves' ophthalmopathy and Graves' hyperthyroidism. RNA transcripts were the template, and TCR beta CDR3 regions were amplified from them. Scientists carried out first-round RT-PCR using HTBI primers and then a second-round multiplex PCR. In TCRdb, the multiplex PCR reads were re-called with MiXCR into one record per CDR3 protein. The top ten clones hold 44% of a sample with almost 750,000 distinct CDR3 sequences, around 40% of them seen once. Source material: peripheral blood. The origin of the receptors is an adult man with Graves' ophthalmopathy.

CDR3 region: CASSNSRTGNYGYTF. The CDR3 DNA follows: TGTGCCAGCAGCAACTCCCGGACAGGGAACTATGGCTACACCTTC. The rearrangement uses TRBV2 and TRBJ1-2, with 8 bases that match TRBD1. J was trimmed by 2 bases and V by 6 bases; bases with no gene match: 8. The CDR3 loop spans 15 amino acids. The V gene's germline CDR1 is SNHLY and CDR2 FYNNEI.

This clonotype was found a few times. The CDR3 coding sequence is TGTGCCAGCAGTTACCCGAGGGGCTACACCTTC. Translated: CASSYPRGYTF. The chain has TRBV13 and TRBJ1-2; D call uncertain. Germline CDR1 and CDR2: PRHDT and FYEKMQ (reference sequence). The CDR3 has 11 amino acids. V lost 6 bases and J lost 8, with 10 bases in between.

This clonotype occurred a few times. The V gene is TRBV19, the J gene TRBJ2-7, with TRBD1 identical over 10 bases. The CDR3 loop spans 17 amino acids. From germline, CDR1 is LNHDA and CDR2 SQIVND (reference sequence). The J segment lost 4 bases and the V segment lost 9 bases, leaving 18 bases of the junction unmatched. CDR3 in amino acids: CASSFPPRTGGQYEQYF. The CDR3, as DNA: TGTGCCAGCAGTTTCCCACCGCGGACAGGGGGACAATACGAGCAGTACTTC.

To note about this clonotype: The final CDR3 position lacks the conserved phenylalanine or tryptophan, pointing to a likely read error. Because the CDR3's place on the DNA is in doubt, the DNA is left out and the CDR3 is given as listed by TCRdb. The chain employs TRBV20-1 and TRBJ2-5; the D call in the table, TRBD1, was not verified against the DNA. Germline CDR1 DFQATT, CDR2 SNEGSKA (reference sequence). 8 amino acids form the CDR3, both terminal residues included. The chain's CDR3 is CRGGDQNT.

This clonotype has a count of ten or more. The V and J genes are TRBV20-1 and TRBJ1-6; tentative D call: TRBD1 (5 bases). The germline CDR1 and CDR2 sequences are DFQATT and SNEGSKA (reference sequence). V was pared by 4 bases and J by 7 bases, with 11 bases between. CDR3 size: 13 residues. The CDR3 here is CSAKGTGNSPLHF. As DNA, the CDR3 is TGCAGTGCTAAAGGGACGGGGAATTCACCCCTCCACTTT.

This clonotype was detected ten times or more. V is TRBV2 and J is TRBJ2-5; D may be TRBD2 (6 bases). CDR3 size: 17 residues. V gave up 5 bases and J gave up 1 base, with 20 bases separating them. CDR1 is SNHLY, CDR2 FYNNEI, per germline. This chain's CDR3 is CASSSKWGGIPQETQYF. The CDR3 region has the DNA TGTGCCAGCAGTTCGAAGTGGGGAGGTATACCCCAAGAGACCCAGTACTTC.

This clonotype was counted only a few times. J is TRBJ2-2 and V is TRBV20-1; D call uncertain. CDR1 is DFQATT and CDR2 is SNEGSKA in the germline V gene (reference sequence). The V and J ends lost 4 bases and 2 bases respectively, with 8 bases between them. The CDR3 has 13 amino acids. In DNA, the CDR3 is TGCAGTGCTAAAGTCCAAAACACCGGGGAGCTGTTTTTT. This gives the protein CSAKVQNTGELFF.

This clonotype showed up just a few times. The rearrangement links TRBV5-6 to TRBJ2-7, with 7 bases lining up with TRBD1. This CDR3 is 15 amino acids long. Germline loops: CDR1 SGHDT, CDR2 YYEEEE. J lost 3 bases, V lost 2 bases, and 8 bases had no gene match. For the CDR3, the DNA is TGTGCCAGCAGCTTTGGGGTGACAGGGCTCTACGAGCAGTACTTC. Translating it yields CASSFGVTGLYEQYF.

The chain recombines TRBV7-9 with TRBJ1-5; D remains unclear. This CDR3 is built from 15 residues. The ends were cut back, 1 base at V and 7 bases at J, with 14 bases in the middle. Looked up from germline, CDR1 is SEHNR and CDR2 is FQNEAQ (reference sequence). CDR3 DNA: TGTGCCAGCAGCTTAGGTTCCTCAGGCGGCCAGCCCCAGCATTTT. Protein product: CASSLGSSGGQPQHF.

The CDR3 bases are TGTGCCAGCAACCAGAGAACTAATGAAAAACTGTTTTTT. As protein: CASNQRTNEKLFF. The rearrangement joins TRBV9 to TRBJ1-4; no reliable D call. Germline lookup yields CDR1 SGDLS and CDR2 YYNGEE. This CDR3 has 13 amino acids. V dropped 6 bases and J dropped 1 base, with 7 bases sitting between them. Looking up the rest from reference TRBV9 and TRBJ1-4 gives the full variable domain: DSGVTQTPKHLITATGQRVTLRCSPRSGDLSVYWYQQSLDQGLQFLIQYYNGEERAKGNILERFSAQQFPDLHSELNLSSLELGDSALYFCASNQRTNEKLFFGSGTQLSVL.

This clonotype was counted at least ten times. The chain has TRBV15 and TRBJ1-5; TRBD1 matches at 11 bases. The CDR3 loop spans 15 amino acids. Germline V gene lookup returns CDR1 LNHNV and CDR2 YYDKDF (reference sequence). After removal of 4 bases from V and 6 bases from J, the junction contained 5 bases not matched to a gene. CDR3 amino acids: CATSTGQGAFQPQHF. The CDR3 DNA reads TGTGCCACCAGCACCGGACAGGGGGCCTTTCAGCCCCAGCATTTT. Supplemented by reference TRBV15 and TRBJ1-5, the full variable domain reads DAMVIQNPRYQVTQFGKPVTLSCSQTLNHNVMYWYQQKSSQAPKLLFHYYDKDFNNEADTPDNFQSRRPNTSFCFLDIRSPGLGDTAMYLCATSTGQGAFQPQHFGDGTRLSIL.

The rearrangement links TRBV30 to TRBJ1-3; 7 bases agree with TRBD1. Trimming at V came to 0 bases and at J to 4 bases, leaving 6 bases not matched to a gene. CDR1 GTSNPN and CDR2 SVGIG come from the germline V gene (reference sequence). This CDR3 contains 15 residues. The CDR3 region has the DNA TGTGCCTGGAGTGTACGGAGGGGGCCGGGAAACACCATATATTTT. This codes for CAWSVRRGPGNTIYF.

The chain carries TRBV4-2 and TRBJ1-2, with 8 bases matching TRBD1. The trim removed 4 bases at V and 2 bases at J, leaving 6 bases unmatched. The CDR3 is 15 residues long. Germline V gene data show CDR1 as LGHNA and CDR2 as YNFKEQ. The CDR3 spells CASSRTTGGNYGYTF. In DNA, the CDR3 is TGTGCCAGCAGCCGGACCACAGGGGGAAACTATGGCTACACCTTC.

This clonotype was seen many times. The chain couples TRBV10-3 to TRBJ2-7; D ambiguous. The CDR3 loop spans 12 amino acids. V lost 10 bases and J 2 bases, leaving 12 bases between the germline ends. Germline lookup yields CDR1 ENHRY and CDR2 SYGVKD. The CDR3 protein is CASTWTAYEQYF. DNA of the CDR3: TGTGCCAGCACCTGGACGGCCTACGAGCAGTACTTC.

Here the CDR3 DNA reads TGTGCCAGCAGAGGACAGGGGATGAACACTGAAGCTTTCTTT. This gives the protein CASRGQGMNTEAFF. The chain joins TRBV14 to TRBJ1-1; 9 bases map to TRBD1. Trimming removed 6 bases from V and 0 bases from J; junction bases left unmatched: 2. The length of the CDR3 is 14 residues. Germline V gene data show CDR1 as SGHDN and CDR2 as FVKESK.